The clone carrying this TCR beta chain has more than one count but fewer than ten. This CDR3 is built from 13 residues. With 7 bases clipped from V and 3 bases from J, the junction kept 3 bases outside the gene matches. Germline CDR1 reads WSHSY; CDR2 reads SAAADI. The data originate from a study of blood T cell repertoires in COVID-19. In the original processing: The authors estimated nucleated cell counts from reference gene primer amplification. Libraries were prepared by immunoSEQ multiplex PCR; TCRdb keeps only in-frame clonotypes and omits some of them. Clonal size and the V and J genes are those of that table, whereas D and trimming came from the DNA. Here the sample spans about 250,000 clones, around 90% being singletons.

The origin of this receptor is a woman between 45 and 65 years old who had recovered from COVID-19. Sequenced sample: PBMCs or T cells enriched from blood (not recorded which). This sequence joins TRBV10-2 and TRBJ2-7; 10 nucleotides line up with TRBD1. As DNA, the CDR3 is TGCGCCAGCAAAAGGGACAGGGGCTACGAGCAGTACTTC. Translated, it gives CASKRDRGYEQYF.